The entry that follows covers one T cell receptor (beta chain) sequence. Its antigen is as yet unknown. The entry originates in a study of T cell responses to AZD1222 COVID-19 vaccine. Profiling relied on immunoSEQ multiplex PCR, and the TCRdb table lists in-frame clones only, not all of them. The repertoire consists of roughly 100,000 clones, with approximately 90% occurring once and the leading ten covering roughly 2.5%. Whole-study results and caveats: Repertoires were collected only later (after the peak T cell response had occurred). Most donors were white British, females outnumbered males, and clonal diversity was possibly underestimated. Baseline serostatus was positive in only six AZD1222 recipients.

Germline V gene lookup returns CDR1 LNHDA and CDR2 SQIVND (reference sequence). This CDR3 region has 20 residues. The V gene lost 4 bases and the J gene lost 0 bases, with 25 bases spanning the gap. Sequenced material: peripheral blood, taken 28 days after the second AZD1222 dose. This sequence originates from an adult who received the AZD1222 COVID-19 vaccine. The genes are TRBV19 and TRBJ2-1; D remains unclear. CDR3 residues: CASSRPSGMGFSYSYNEQFF. The CDR3 DNA follows: TGTGCCAGTAGTAGGCCCAGTGGGATGGGGTTCTCTTACTCCTACAATGAGCAGTTCTTC.